These T cell receptor beta chains were read from a single sample in a study of CD8+ T cells in alopecia areata. The assay was immunoSEQ multiplex PCR, and TCRdb's table has in-frame clones only and misses some. The sample includes 130,000 to 150,000 clones, 87% seen only once; the top ten take less than 15%. The source was CD8+ T cells sorted from blood, collected at week 0. The receptors were sampled from a human donor with alopecia areata. Each CDR3 is given with its conserved first and last residue. Fields, in order: clone size, D gene, V gene, J gene, CDR3 DNA, CDR3 protein. D genes are given only for firm matches. Rows give clone size only sometimes, using once, few, many, or a class for an expanded clone.

NA	NA	TRBV30	TRBJ2-7	TGTGCCTGGCGGCCAGGACTAAGCTCCTACGAGCAGTACTTC	CAWRPGLSSYEQYF
once	NA	TRBV5-4	TRBJ2-7	TGTGCCAGCAGCTTTCCGGGACCTATGCGCGAGCAGTACTTC	CASSFPGPMREQYF
NA	NA	TRBV13	TRBJ2-5	TGTGCCAGCGGCAGTAGGAGGGAACATAGTCCCGGGGAGACCCAGTACTTC	CASGSRREHSPGETQYF
NA	TRBD2	TRBV19	TRBJ2-1	TGTGCCAGTAGTTTGGGACTAGCGGGATACAATGAGCAGTTCTTC	CASSLGLAGYNEQFF
NA	NA	TRBV29-1	TRBJ1-1	TGCAGCGTTCACGGGGCAAAGGGCGAGAACACTGAAGCTTTCTTT	CSVHGAKGENTEAFF
NA	TRBD1	TRBV9	TRBJ2-7	TGTGCCAGCAGCGGACAGGGGGCATACGAGCAGTACTTC	CASSGQGAYEQYF
once	NA	TRBV12-5	TRBJ2-7	TGTGCTAGTGGTTTGTGGTCCTACGAGCAGTACTTC	CASGLWSYEQYF
NA	NA	TRBV7-9	TRBJ2-1	TGTGCCAGCAGCCCCGACAGCTCCAATGAGCAGTTCTTC	CASSPDSSNEQFF
NA	NA	TRBV9	TRBJ1-4	TGTGCCAGCAACCCCGGGGGTGGAGGGCCGAATGAAAAACTGTTTTTT	CASNPGGGGPNEKLFF
NA	NA	TRBV2	TRBJ1-2	TGTGCCAGCCGGGCAGGGTACTATGGCTACACCTTC	CASRAGYYGYTF
few	TRBD2	TRBV5-6	TRBJ2-1	TGTGCCAGCAGCTTGGTATCAGCGGGAGTTCTTAATGAGCAGTTCTTC	CASSLVSAGVLNEQFF
NA	TRBD2	TRBV5-1	TRBJ2-5	TGCGCCAGCAGCTCTAGCGGGAGGGCCCTGGAGACCCAGTACTTC	CASSSSGRALETQYF
NA	NA	TRBV29-1	TRBJ1-1	TGCAGCGCGGTAAAGGACGTATCCATGAACACTGAAGCTTTCTTT	CSAVKDVSMNTEAFF
NA	TRBD2	TRBV4-1	TRBJ2-1	TGCGCCAGCAGCCAAGGCGGGAGCTCCTACAATGAGCAGTTCTTC	CASSQGGSSYNEQFF
few	NA	TRBV11-2	TRBJ2-7	TGTGCCAGCAGCTTAGATCCCGGGCGGAGGGACTCCTACGAGCAGTACTTC	CASSLDPGRRDSYEQYF
NA	TRBD2	TRBV27	TRBJ2-1	TGTGCCAGCAGTTTCCCCACTCCTGGGACTAGCGGCAATTACAATGAGCAGTTCTTC	CASSFPTPGTSGNYNEQFF
NA	TRBD2	TRBV29-1	TRBJ2-7	TGCAGCGTCCGGTCAAGGGGGAACCGGGGACTAGGAGCCTACGAGCAGTACTTC	CSVRSRGNRGLGAYEQYF
NA	TRBD2	TRBV29-1	TRBJ2-7	TGCAGCGTTGAAGATGAGCGGGGTTACGAGCAGTACTTC	CSVEDERGYEQYF
NA	NA	TRBV10-3	TRBJ2-1	TGTGCCATCAGTGACGGTAGGGTGGATGAGCAGTTCTTC	CAISDGRVDEQFF
NA	TRBD2	TRBV5-1	TRBJ2-3	TGCGCCAGCAGCCTTTCGGGAGGGCCGGTGACAGATACGCAGTATTTT	CASSLSGGPVTDTQYF
NA	TRBD2	TRBV29-1	TRBJ2-7	TGCAGCGTTCTAGGACTAGCGGGAGTTGATACCTACGAGCAGTACTTC	CSVLGLAGVDTYEQYF
NA	NA	TRBV7-2	TRBJ2-3	TGTGCCAGCAGCTTAAGCCGCCTACAGTTTGATACGCAGTATTTT	CASSLSRLQFDTQYF
NA	TRBD1	TRBV5-1	TRBJ2-1	TGCGCCAGCAGAACCGGTCCGACAGGGGGCAGAAACAATGAGCAGTTCTTC	CASRTGPTGGRNNEQFF
NA	NA	TRBV5-1	TRBJ2-7	TGCGCCAGCAGCTTCAACGACTACGAGCAGTACTTC	CASSFNDYEQYF
NA	NA	TRBV6-5	TRBJ2-1	TGTGCCAGCAGGCTACCAGGGGATGAGCAGTTCTTC	CASRLPGDEQFF
NA	TRBD1	TRBV5-1	TRBJ2-1	TGCGCCAGCAGCTTGGAGTGGCAGGGGGCCTACAATGAGCAGTTCTTC	CASSLEWQGAYNEQFF
few	NA	TRBV7-6	TRBJ2-2	TGTGCCAGCAGCCCATCATTTCCCACCGGGGAGCTGTTTTTT	CASSPSFPTGELFF
NA	NA	TRBV7-2	TRBJ2-2	TGTGCCAGCAGCCCTTTGAAATCGGTCACAGGGAGGGACACCGGGGAGCTGTTTTTT	CASSPLKSVTGRDTGELFF
few	NA	TRBV15	TRBJ2-3	TGTGCCACCAGCAGAGGAAGGGGCCGGGGCACAGATACGCAGTATTTT	CATSRGRGRGTDTQYF
NA	NA	TRBV4-1	TRBJ1-1	TGCGCCAGCAGCCAAGATAAGAAAGGGGGGGTTGAAGCTTTCTTT	CASSQDKKGGVEAFF
NA	NA	TRBV9	TRBJ1-5	TGTGCCAGCAGCCCGGGCGCGTCGGGGGGGCAGCCCCAGCATTTT	CASSPGASGGQPQHF
NA	TRBD1	TRBV7-8	TRBJ2-4	TGTGCCAGCAGCTCATCGACAGGGCTAGCCAAAAACATTCAGTACTTC	CASSSSTGLAKNIQYF
NA	TRBD1	TRBV19	TRBJ1-5	TGTGCCAGTAGTGACTCGCGGGACAGAATAAGCAATCAGCCCCAGCATTTT	CASSDSRDRISNQPQHF
once	NA	TRBV5-4	TRBJ2-5	TGTGCCAGCACCGCAATTGGTCAGGGGCTGCAGACCCAGTACTTC	CASTAIGQGLQTQYF
once	NA	TRBV19	TRBJ1-1	TGTGCCAGTAGTATCAGGGTCATGAACACTGAAGCTTTCTTT	CASSIRVMNTEAFF
NA	NA	TRBV13	TRBJ2-7	TGTGCCAGCAGTCGGCAGACGGGCCTTTCTGGCTACGAGCAGTACTTC	CASSRQTGLSGYEQYF
NA	NA	TRBV27	TRBJ2-7	TGTGCCAGCGCCTACCAGGGGGGCGCTAACGAGCAGTACTTC	CASAYQGGANEQYF
NA	NA	TRBV27	TRBJ2-2	TGTGCCAGCAGTTCGTTCGGCCAGGTGATCGGGGAGCTGTTTTTT	CASSSFGQVIGELFF
NA	NA	TRBV4-1	TRBJ2-2	TGCGCCAGCAGCCAAGGCCAAGAGCTGTTTTTT	CASSQGQELFF
NA	NA	TRBV27	TRBJ2-5	TGTGCCAGCAGGGGGGGAGAGACCCAGTACTTC	CASRGGETQYF
NA	NA	TRBV15	TRBJ2-2	TGTGCCACCAGCAGCCCGCCCAGACAAACGAACACCGGGGAGCTGTTTTTT	CATSSPPRQTNTGELFF
NA	NA	TRBV7-9	TRBJ1-3	TGTGCCAGCACCCACCCCCTGGCAGGAGCCTCTGGAAACACCATATATTTT	CASTHPLAGASGNTIYF
NA	NA	TRBV5-4	TRBJ1-1	TGTGCCAGCAGCCCCCGGGGGGGGACTGAAGCTTTCTTT	CASSPRGGTEAFF
once	NA	TRBV29-1	TRBJ1-1	TGCAGCGTCGCAGAGGACAGTTTGAACACTGAAGCTTTCTTT	CSVAEDSLNTEAFF
NA	TRBD1	TRBV7-9	TRBJ1-2	TGTGCGGCTTCTCAGGGGGATGGCTACACCTTC	CAASQGDGYTF
NA	TRBD2	TRBV5-1	TRBJ2-1	TGCGCCAGCAGCGTAGGAGCGGGAGGGTTTAATGAGCAGTTCTTC	CASSVGAGGFNEQFF
NA	NA	TRBV7-9	TRBJ2-7	TGTGCCACCGTCCCTGGCAGGGAACCCTACGAGCAGTACTTC	CATVPGREPYEQYF
NA	NA	TRBV27	TRBJ2-7	TGTGCCAGCAGCCTAGGGGTTGACTACGAGCAGTACTTC	CASSLGVDYEQYF
NA	NA	TRBV28	TRBJ1-5	TGTGCCAGCAGCCAACCCGCGCGGCAGCCCCAGCATTTT	CASSQPARQPQHF
NA	NA	TRBV7-3	TRBJ2-7	TGTGCCAGCAGCCGAGCGGGCGGGTCCTACGAGCAGTACTTC	CASSRAGGSYEQYF